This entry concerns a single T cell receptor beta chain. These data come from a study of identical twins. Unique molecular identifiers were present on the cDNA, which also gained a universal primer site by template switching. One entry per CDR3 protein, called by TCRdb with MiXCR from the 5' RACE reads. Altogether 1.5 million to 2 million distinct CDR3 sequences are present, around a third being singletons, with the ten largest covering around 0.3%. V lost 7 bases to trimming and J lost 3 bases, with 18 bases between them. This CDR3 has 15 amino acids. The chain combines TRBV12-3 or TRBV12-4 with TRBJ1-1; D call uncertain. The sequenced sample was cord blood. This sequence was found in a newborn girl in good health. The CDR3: CASTPGWARDTEAFF. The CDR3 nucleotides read TGTGCCAGCACGCCCGGGTGGGCTAGGGACACTGAAGCTTTCTTT.